This TCR beta chain was identified in a study of blood T cell repertoires in COVID-19. Study overall: Samples came from the United States, Italy and Spain, spanning acute and convalescent COVID-19. Sample material is recorded as cDNA or gDNA derived from T cells, B-cell-depleted T cells, or PBMCs.

A single count supports this clone. V lost 3 bases and J lost 7; bases outside the gene matches: 6. CDR1 MNHEY and CDR2 SVGAGI come from the germline V gene. CDR3 size: 15 residues. Clones were sequenced by immunoSEQ multiplex PCR, and TCRdb holds only the in-frame ones, with some missing. The data hold roughly 86,000 clones, with roughly 88% observed a single time. The chain combines TRBV6-5 with TRBJ2-1; 10 nucleotides agree with TRBD2. Sample: peripheral blood. The receptor was isolated from a woman over 75 with COVID-19, enrolled during active disease. The CDR3 nucleotides read TGTGCCAGCAGTTATAGAGCGGGAGGGCAGAATGAGCAGTTCTTC. Protein product: CASSYRAGGQNEQFF.